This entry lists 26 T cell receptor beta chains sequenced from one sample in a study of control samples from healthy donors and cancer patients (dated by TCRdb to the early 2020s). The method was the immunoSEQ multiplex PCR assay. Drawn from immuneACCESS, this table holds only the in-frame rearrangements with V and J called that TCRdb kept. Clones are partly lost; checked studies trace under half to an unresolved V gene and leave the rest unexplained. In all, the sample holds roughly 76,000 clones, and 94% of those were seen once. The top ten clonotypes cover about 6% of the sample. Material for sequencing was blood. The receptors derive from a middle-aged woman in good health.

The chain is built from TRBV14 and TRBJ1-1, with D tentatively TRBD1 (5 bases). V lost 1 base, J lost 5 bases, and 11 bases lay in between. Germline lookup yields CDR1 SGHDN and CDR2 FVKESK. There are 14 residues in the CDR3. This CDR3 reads CASSQGPGGTEAFF. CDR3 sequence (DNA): TGTGCCAGCAGCCAAGGTCCGGGGGGGACTGAAGCTTTCTTT.

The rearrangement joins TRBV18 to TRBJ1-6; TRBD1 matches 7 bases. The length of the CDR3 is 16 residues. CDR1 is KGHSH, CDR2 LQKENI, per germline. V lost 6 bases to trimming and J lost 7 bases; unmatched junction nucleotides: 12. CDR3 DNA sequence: TGTGCCAGCTCCCCGACGGTCGACAGGGCCAATTCACCCCTCCACTTT. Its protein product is CASSPTVDRANSPLHF.

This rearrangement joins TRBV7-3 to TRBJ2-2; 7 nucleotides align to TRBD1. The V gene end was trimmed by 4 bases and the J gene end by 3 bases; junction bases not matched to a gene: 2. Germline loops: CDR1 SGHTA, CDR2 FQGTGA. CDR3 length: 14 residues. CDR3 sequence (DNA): TGTGCCAGCAGCTCGGGACAGCACACCGGGGAGCTGTTTTTT. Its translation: CASSSGQHTGELFF.

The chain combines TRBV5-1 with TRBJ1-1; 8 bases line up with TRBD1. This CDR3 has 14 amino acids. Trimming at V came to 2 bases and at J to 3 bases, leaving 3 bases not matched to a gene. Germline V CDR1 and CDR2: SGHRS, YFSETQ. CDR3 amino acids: CASSFGQGDTEAFF. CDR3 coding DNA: TGCGCCAGCAGCTTTGGACAGGGTGACACTGAAGCTTTCTTT.

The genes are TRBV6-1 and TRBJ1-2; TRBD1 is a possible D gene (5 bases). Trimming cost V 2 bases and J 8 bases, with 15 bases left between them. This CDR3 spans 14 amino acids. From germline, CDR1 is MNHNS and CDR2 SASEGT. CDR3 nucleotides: TGTGCCAGCAGTGAATCGGCAGCGCGGGGGGGCTACACCTTC. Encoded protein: CASSESAARGGYTF.

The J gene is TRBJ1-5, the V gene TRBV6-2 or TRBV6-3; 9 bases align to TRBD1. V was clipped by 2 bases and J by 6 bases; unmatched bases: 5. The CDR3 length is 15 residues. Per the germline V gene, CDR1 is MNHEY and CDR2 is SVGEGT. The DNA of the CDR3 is TGTGCCAGCAGTTACCTGTCGACAGGGGGTCAGCCCCAGCATTTT. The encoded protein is CASSYLSTGGQPQHF.

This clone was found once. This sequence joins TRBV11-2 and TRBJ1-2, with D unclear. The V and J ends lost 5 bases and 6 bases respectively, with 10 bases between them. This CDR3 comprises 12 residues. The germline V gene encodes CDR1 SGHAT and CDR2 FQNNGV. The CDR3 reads CASSANIDGYTF. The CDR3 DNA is TGTGCCAGCAGCGCCAACATAGATGGCTACACCTTC.

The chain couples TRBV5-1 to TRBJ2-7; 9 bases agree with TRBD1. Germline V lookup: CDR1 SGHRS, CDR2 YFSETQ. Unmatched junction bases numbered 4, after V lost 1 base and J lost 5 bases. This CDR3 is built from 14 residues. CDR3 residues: CASSLFTGGNEQYF. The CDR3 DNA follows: TGCGCCAGCAGCTTGTTCACAGGGGGCAACGAGCAGTACTTC.

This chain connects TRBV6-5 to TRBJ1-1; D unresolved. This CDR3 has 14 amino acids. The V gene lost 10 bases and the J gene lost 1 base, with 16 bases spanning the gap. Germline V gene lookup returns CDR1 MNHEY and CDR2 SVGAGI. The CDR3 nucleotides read TGTGCCATCCCCTCCGGGATAGGGAACACTGAAGCTTTCTTT. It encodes CAIPSGIGNTEAFF.

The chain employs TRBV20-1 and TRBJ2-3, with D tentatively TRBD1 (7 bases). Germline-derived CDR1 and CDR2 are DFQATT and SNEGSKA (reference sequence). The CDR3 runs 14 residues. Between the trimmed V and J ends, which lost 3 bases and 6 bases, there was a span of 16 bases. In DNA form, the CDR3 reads TGCAGTGCTAGTCGCGGGGACAGCATGGATACGCAGTATTTT. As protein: CSASRGDSMDTQYF.

This chain's CDR3 is CAISESWGRTGELFF. The CDR3 nucleotides are TGTGCCATCAGTGAGTCCTGGGGCCGGACCGGGGAGCTGTTTTTT. The chain uses TRBV10-3 and TRBJ2-2; D possibly corresponds to TRBD1 (5 bases). This CDR3 spans 15 amino acids. V was pared by 0 bases and J by 5 bases, with 10 bases between. Germline loops: CDR1 ENHRY, CDR2 SYGVKD.

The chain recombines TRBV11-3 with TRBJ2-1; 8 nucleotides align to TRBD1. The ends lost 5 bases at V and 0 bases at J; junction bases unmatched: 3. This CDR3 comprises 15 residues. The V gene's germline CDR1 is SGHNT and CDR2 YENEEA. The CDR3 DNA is TGTGCCAGCAGCGTAACAGGGGGCTCCTACAATGAGCAGTTCTTC. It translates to CASSVTGGSYNEQFF.

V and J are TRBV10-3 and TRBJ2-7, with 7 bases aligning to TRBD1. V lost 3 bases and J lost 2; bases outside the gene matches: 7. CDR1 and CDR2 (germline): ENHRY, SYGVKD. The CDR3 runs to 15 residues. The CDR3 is CAISDAQGIAYEQYF. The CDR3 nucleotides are TGTGCCATCAGTGACGCACAGGGGATTGCCTACGAGCAGTACTTC.

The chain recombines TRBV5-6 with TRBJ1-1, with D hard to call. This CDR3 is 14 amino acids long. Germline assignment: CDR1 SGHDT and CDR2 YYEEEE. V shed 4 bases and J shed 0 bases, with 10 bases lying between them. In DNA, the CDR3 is TGTGCCAGCAGCGAAACACAGATGAACACTGAAGCTTTCTTT. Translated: CASSETQMNTEAFF.

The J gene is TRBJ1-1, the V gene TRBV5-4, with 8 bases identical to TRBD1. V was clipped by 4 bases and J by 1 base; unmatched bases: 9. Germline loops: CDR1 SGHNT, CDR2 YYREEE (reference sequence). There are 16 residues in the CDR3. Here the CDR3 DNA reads TGTGCCAGCAGCCATCGGACAGGGCGGAGGAACACTGAAGCTTTCTTT. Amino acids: CASSHRTGRRNTEAFF.

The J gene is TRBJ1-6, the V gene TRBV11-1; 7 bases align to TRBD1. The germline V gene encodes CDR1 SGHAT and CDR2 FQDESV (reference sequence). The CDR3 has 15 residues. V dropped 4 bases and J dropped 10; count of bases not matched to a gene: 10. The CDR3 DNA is TGTGCCAGCAGCTCCGACCCCGACAGGGCCTCACCCCTCCACTTT. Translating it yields CASSSDPDRASPLHF.

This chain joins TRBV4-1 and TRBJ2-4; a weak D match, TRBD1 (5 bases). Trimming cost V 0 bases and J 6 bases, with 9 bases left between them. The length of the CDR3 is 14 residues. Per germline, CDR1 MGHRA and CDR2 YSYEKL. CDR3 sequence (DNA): TGCGCCAGCAGCCAAGATAGGACACTAAACATTCAGTACTTC. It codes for CASSQDRTLNIQYF.

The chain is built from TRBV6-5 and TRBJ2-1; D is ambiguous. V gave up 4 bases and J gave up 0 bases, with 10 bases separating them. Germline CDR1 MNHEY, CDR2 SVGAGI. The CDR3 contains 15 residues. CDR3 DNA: TGTGCCAGCAGTTTAGAACTAAGCTCCTACAATGAGCAGTTCTTC. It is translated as CASSLELSSYNEQFF.

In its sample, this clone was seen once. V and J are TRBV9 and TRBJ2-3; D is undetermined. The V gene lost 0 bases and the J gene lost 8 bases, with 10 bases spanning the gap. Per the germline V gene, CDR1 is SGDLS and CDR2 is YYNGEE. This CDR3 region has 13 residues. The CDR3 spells CASSVGNPGTQYF. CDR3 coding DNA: TGTGCCAGCAGCGTAGGGAATCCTGGTACGCAGTATTTT.

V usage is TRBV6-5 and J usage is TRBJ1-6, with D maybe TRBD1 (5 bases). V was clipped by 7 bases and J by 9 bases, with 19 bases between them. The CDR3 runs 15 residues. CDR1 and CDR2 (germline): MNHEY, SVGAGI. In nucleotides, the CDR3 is TGTGCCAGCACCGGATTGGAGGGGCGGAGTTCACCCCTCCACTTT. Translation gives CASTGLEGRSSPLHF.

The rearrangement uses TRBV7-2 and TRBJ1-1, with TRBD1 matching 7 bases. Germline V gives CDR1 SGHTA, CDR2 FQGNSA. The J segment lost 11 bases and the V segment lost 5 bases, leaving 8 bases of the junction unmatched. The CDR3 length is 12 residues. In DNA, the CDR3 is TGTGCCAGCAGCACCTATACAGGGGATGCTTTCTTT. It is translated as CASSTYTGDAFF.

The CDR3 sequence is CAWGQGSEQFF. The CDR3 region has the DNA TGTGCCTGGGGGCAGGGGAGTGAGCAGTTCTTC. This chain joins TRBV30 and TRBJ2-1; TRBD1 is a possible D gene (6 bases). The CDR3 consists of 11 residues. Germline CDR1 and CDR2: GTSNPN and SVGIG (reference sequence). With 5 bases removed from V and 9 bases from J, the gap between germline ends came to 11 bases.

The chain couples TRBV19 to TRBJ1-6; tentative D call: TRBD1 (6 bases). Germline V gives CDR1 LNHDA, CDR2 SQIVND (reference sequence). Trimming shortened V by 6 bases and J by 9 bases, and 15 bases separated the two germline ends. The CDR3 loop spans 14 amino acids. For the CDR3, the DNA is TGTGCCAGTAGCCAACAGGGCCTCAGTTCACCCCTCCACTTT. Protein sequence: CASSQQGLSSPLHF.

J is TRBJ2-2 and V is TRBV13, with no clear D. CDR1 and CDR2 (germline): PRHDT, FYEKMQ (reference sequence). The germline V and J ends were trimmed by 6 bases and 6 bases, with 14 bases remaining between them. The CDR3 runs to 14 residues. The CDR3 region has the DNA TGTGCCAGCAGTCCCTCCCTCCGGGCCGGGGAGCTGTTTTTT. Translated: CASSPSLRAGELFF.

This CDR3 reads CATSLGVANTGELFF. In DNA form, the CDR3 reads TGTGCCACCAGTTTGGGGGTGGCTAACACCGGGGAGCTGTTTTTT. The V call is TRBV24-1, the J call TRBJ2-2, with D possibly called TRBD1 or TRBD2 (5 bases each). The CDR3 is made up of 15 amino acids. Trimming stripped 6 bases from V and 2 bases from J, with 12 bases between. Germline lookup yields CDR1 KGHDR and CDR2 SFDVKD.

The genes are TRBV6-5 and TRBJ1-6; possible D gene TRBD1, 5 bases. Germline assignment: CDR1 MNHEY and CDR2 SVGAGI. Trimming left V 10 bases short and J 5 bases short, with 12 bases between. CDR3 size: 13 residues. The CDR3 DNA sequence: TGTGCCACTCGGGACCGCAATAATTCACCCCTCCACTTT. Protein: CATRDRNNSPLHF.